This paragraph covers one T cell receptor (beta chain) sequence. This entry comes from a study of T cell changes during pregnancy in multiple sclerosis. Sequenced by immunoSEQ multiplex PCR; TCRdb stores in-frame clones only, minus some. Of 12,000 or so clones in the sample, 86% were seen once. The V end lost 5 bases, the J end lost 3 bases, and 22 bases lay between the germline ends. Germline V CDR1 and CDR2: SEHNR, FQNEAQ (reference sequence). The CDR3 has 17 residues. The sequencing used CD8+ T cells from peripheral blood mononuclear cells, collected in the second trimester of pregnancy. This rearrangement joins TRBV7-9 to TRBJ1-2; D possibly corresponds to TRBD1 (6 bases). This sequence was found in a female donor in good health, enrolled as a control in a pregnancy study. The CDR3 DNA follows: TGTGCCAGCAGCGCTCCTCCACAGGGAGCATCGGACTATGGCTACACCTTC. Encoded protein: CASSAPPQGASDYGYTF.